These T cell receptor beta chains were read from a single sample in a study of vaccination and CD4 T cells after COVID-19. For these receptors, no antigen is known. TCRdb re-analysed the PCR reads in MiXCR, keeping a single row per CDR3 protein. The sample has 17,000 or so distinct CDR3 sequences; 45% to 65% are singletons. The sequenced sample consisted of CD4+ T cells from blood, cultured in vitro. These receptors were taken from a human donor who had recovered from COVID-19. CDR3s include the opening cysteine and the closing phenylalanine or tryptophan. The D gene is left open where the match is weak. The size entry is marked missing in some rows and otherwise reads once, few, many or a size class.

d_call j_call v_call cdr3_length clone_size cdr3_aa cdr3_nt
. TRBJ1-1 TRBV2 13 . CASSEEGNTEAFF TGTGCCAGCAGTGAAGAAGGGAACACTGAAGCTTTCTTT
TRBD2 TRBJ2-5 TRBV20-1 16 . CSAPVTSGRVWGTQYF TGCAGTGCCCCCGTGACTAGCGGGAGGGTATGGGGGACCCAGTACTTC
. TRBJ2-1 TRBV7-6 14 . CASSLAGVSNEQFF TGTGCCAGCAGCTTAGCGGGAGTTTCTAATGAGCAGTTCTTC
. TRBJ1-1 TRBV20-1 13 . CSAREGGTTEAFF TGCAGTGCTAGAGAAGGGGGGACAACTGAAGCTTTCTTT
TRBD1 TRBJ1-2 TRBV7-2 16 once CASSLNRGQYDYGYTF TGTGCCAGCAGCCTTAACAGGGGGCAGTATGACTATGGCTACACCTTC
. TRBJ1-2 TRBV27 13 . CASSYTGSGGYTF TGTGCCAGCAGTTATACGGGGAGCGGTGGCTACACCTTC
. TRBJ1-2 TRBV10-3 12 few CAIRQDIDGYTF TGTGCCATCAGACAGGACATAGATGGCTACACCTTC
. TRBJ2-2 TRBV23-1 17 . CASSQPFRPENTGELFF TGCGCCAGCAGTCAGCCCTTCAGGCCCGAGAACACCGGGGAGCTGTTTTTT
. TRBJ2-7 TRBV15 15 . CATSREARISYEQYF TGTGCCACCAGCAGAGAGGCGAGGATCTCCTACGAGCAGTACTTC
TRBD2 TRBJ2-1 TRBV27 11 . CASRKSGGLFF TGTGCCAGCAGGAAAAGCGGGGGACTGTTCTTC
. TRBJ2-2 TRBV27 14 . CASRGWGSAGELFF TGTGCCAGCCGGGGGTGGGGAAGCGCCGGGGAGCTGTTTTTT
TRBD1 TRBJ2-5 TRBV5-4 14 . CASSLRQGASPQYF TGTGCCAGCAGCTTAAGACAGGGGGCTTCCCCCCAGTACTTC
. TRBJ1-5 TRBV20-1 13 . CSASSRFGQPQHF TGCAGTGCTTCCTCTAGGTTCGGTCAGCCCCAGCATTTT
. TRBJ2-7 TRBV5-7 16 . CASSLIVDLGSYEQYF TGTGCCAGCAGCTTGATCGTAGACCTAGGCTCCTACGAGCAGTACTTC
. TRBJ2-3 TRBV20-1 14 few CSARDTGSTDTQYF TGCAGTGCTAGAGATACCGGGAGCACAGATACGCAGTATTTT
. TRBJ2-3 TRBV24-1 16 few CATSDPLISGVDTQYF TGTGCCACCAGTGATCCGTTAATTAGTGGTGTAGATACGCAGTATTTT
. TRBJ2-3 TRBV14 14 . CASSQLRVGDTQYF TGTGCCAGCAGCCAATTAAGAGTCGGCGATACGCAGTATTTT
. TRBJ2-3 TRBV12-3/TRBV12-4 18 . CASSNPDWGMGSTDTQYF TGTGCCAGCAGTAACCCGGACTGGGGGATGGGGAGCACAGATACGCAGTATTTT
. TRBJ2-5 TRBV20-1 13 . CSASTTGAETQYF TGCAGTGCTAGTACGACAGGTGCTGAGACCCAGTACTTC
TRBD2 TRBJ2-3 TRBV20-1 15 . CSADRTSGRWDTQYF TGCAGTGCAGATAGGACTAGCGGGAGGTGGGATACGCAGTATTTT
. TRBJ1-1 TRBV20-1 11 . CSASGEAEAFF TGCAGTGCTAGCGGAGAAGCTGAAGCTTTCTTT
TRBD1 TRBJ2-7 TRBV9 14 . CASSHGQGPYEQYF TGTGCCAGCAGCCACGGACAGGGACCCTACGAGCAGTACTTC
. TRBJ1-1 TRBV6-5 16 . CASSYSSGIGNTEAFF TGTGCCAGCAGTTACTCGAGCGGGATTGGGAACACTGAAGCTTTCTTT
. TRBJ2-7 TRBV2 15 once CASSAGRTTPYEQYF TGTGCCAGCAGTGCGGGCCGAACCACCCCCTACGAGCAGTACTTC
. TRBJ2-4 TRBV27 12 . CASSLNGNIQYF TGTGCCAGCAGTTTGAACGGGAACATTCAGTACTTC